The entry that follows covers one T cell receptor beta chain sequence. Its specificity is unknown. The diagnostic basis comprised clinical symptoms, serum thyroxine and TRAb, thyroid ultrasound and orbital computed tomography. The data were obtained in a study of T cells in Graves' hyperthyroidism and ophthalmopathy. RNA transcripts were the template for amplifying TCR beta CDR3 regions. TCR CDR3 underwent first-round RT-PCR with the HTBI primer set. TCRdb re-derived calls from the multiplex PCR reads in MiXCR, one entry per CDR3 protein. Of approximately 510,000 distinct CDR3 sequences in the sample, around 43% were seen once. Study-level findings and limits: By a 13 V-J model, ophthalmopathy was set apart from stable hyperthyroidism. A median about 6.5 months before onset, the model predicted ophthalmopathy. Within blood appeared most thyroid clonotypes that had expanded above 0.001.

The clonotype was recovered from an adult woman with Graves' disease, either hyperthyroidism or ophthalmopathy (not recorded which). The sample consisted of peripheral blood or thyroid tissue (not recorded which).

This chain's CDR3 is CASSSTGGTGAYEQYF. The DNA for the CDR3 is TGTGCCAGCAGTTCTACAGGGGGGACGGGAGCCTACGAGCAGTACTTC. The chain has TRBV11-1 and TRBJ2-7; 8 nucleotides match TRBD1. Germline CDR1 is SGHAT and CDR2 is FQDESV (reference sequence). The CDR3 has 16 amino acids. V trimming: 6 bases; J trimming: 2 bases; junction bases outside the gene matches: 12.